These 10 T cell receptor beta chains originate from one sample sequenced in a study of blood T cell repertoires in COVID-19. Assay used: immunoSEQ multiplex PCR; TCRdb lists only in-frame clones, some missing. This sample yields about 210,000 clones, of which 70% to 85% are seen a single time; approximately 2.3% belongs to the top ten. Sequenced sample: peripheral blood. These receptors all come from a man between 35 and 55 years old who had recovered from COVID-19.

The rearrangement joins TRBV7-2 to TRBJ2-1; D is uncertain. The CDR3 extends over 15 amino acids. The V gene's germline CDR1 is SGHTA and CDR2 FQGNSA. The V gene lost 7 bases and the J gene lost 9 bases, with 22 bases spanning the gap. DNA of the CDR3: TGTGCCAGCATCCCGAGGCTGGCGGCTTTGGGTGAGCAGTTCTTC. Translated: CASIPRLAALGEQFF.

The chain links TRBV6-5 to TRBJ1-5, with D unresolved. The CDR3 has 13 amino acids. Trimming left V 7 bases short and J 7 bases short, with 14 bases between. Germline CDR1 MNHEY, CDR2 SVGAGI. CDR3 sequence: CASMRGSGQPQHF. DNA of the CDR3: TGTGCCAGCATGAGAGGGAGTGGACAGCCCCAGCATTTT.

There are a few counts of this clone. This chain uses TRBV28 with TRBJ2-7, with a possible D match to TRBD1 (6 bases). Germline CDR1 and CDR2: MDHEN and SYDVKM. The CDR3 is 14 amino acids. Trimming left V 7 bases short and J 5 bases short, with 18 bases between. This chain's CDR3 is CASITSGGAHEQYF. The CDR3 region has the DNA TGTGCCAGCATTACGAGTGGGGGCGCCCACGAGCAGTACTTC.

This clone was recorded a few times. The chain joins TRBV20-1 to TRBJ1-4; no clear D gene. Germline CDR1 is DFQATT and CDR2 is SNEGSKA (reference sequence). V lost 6 bases to trimming and J lost 6 bases, with 8 bases between them. CDR3 size: 11 residues. CDR3 sequence reads: CSATNDEKLFF. In nucleotides, the CDR3 is TGCAGTGCGACAAATGATGAAAAACTGTTTTTT.

The chain uses TRBV19 and TRBJ1-5; D is perhaps TRBD1 (5 bases). Germline V gene lookup returns CDR1 LNHDA and CDR2 SQIVND (reference sequence). The CDR3 covers 15 residues. V lost 3 bases and J lost 1, with 10 bases in between. The CDR3 DNA sequence: TGTGCCAGTAGTATGTGGGGCAAGAGCAATCAGCCCCAGCATTTT. As protein: CASSMWGKSNQPQHF.

The chain recombines TRBV21-1 with TRBJ2-1; the table's D call, TRBD2, was not checked against the DNA. TRBV21-1 counts as a pseudogene. The CDR3 loop spans 19 amino acids. The CDR3 DNA reads as TGTGCCGGCAGCAAACCCAGGACTAGCGGGGGCCACCCGAAGCATGAGCAGTTCTTC. Residues: CAGSKPRTSGGHPKHEQFF.

The chain combines TRBV5-6 with TRBJ1-1; D possibly corresponds to TRBD1 (5 bases). Germline CDR1 SGHDT, CDR2 YYEEEE. The V gene lost 4 bases and the J gene lost 3 bases, with 13 bases spanning the gap. This CDR3 contains 14 residues. The DNA for the CDR3 is TGTGCCAGCAGCCCCCTCCCGACAGACACTGAAGCTTTCTTT. Translating it yields CASSPLPTDTEAFF.

The chain carries TRBV6-1 and TRBJ2-3; weak D call: TRBD1 (5 bases). The germline gives CDR1 MNHNS, CDR2 SASEGT. This CDR3 region has 14 residues. Trimming removed 0 bases at V and 4 bases at J, with 8 bases between. The CDR3 is CASSEALGADTQYF. The DNA for the CDR3 is TGTGCCAGCAGTGAAGCGCTAGGGGCAGATACGCAGTATTTT.

The V and J genes are TRBV30 and TRBJ1-1; D uncertain. This CDR3 has 13 amino acids. V lost 2 bases, J lost 11 bases, and 18 bases lay in between. CDR1 GTSNPN and CDR2 SVGIG come from the germline V gene (reference sequence). The CDR3 DNA is TGTGCCTGGAGTTCTAGTATGAGCCGGCCGGCTTTCTTT. Translated, it gives CAWSSSMSRPAFF.

This clone was detected only a few times. The V and J genes are TRBV7-6 and TRBJ1-2; no clear D gene. This CDR3 has 14 residues. V was pared by 5 bases and J by 5 bases, with 15 bases between. The V gene's germline CDR1 is SGHVS and CDR2 FNYEAQ. The CDR3 sequence is CASSPTRGDYGYTF. The DNA for the CDR3 is TGTGCCAGCAGCCCGACGCGGGGAGATTATGGCTACACCTTC.